Shown below are 20 T cell receptor beta chains from a single sample sequenced in a study of memory CD4+ T cells and cytomegalovirus serostatus. Here immunoSEQ multiplex PCR was the method, and the copy in TCRdb shows in-frame clones only, minus some. This sample has some 44,000 clones, with over 75% found just once. The sort gate was single viable CD3+CD4+CD8-CD45RO+ cells for memory CD4+ T cells. The sequenced sample was memory CD4+ T cells from blood. Receptors originate from an adult in good health and CMV-seronegative.

V usage is TRBV7-8 and J usage is TRBJ2-6; tentative D call: TRBD1 (5 bases). Trimming left V 2 bases short and J 3 bases short, with 11 bases between. The CDR3 sequence is 16 residues long. CDR1 and CDR2 from the germline V gene are SGHVS and FQNEAQ. This chain's CDR3 is CASSLTGAHGANVLTF. Here the CDR3 DNA reads TGTGCCAGCAGCTTAACAGGAGCGCATGGGGCCAACGTCCTGACTTTC. Using reference TRBV7-8 and TRBJ2-6 for the parts outside the CDR3, the full variable domain is GAGVSQSPRYKVAKRGQDVALRCDPISGHVSLFWYQQALGQGPEFLTYFQNEAQLDKSGLPSDRFFAERPEGSVSTLKIQRTQQEDSAVYLCASSLTGAHGANVLTFGAGSRLTVL.

This chain connects TRBV30 to TRBJ1-1, with D perhaps TRBD1 (6 bases). Trimming removed 4 bases from V and 0 bases from J, with 9 bases in between. This CDR3 spans 13 amino acids. The V gene's germline CDR1 is GTSNPN and CDR2 SVGIG (reference sequence). DNA for the CDR3: TGTGCCTGGATTGGACAGTTGAACACTGAAGCTTTCTTT. This sequence encodes CAWIGQLNTEAFF.

This clone was detected only a few times. This chain uses TRBV5-1 with TRBJ1-1; no definite D call. Germline V lookup: CDR1 SGHRS, CDR2 YFSETQ. Trimming removed 2 bases at V and 0 bases at J, with 5 bases between. The CDR3 loop spans 13 amino acids. The CDR3 spells CASSLRVNTEAFF. The CDR3 nucleotides read TGCGCCAGCAGCTTACGGGTGAACACTGAAGCTTTCTTT.

The chain employs TRBV2 and TRBJ2-5; TRBD1 might be the D (5 bases). V was pared by 10 bases and J by 5 bases, with 23 bases between. This CDR3 comprises 15 residues. Germline CDR1 reads SNHLY; CDR2 reads FYNNEI. CDR3 coding DNA: TGTGCCACCCATGAAGCAGGGAATTTACCGGAGACCCAGTACTTC. This sequence encodes CATHEAGNLPETQYF. Based on the CDR3 plus reference TRBV2 and TRBJ2-5, the full variable domain is EPEVTQTPSHQVTQMGQEVILRCVPISNHLYFYWYRQILGQKVEFLVSFYNNEISEKSEIFDDQFSVERPDGSNFTLKIRSTKLEDSAMYFCATHEAGNLPETQYFGPGTRLLVL.

The CDR3 loop reads CASSDTGLEEKLFF. The CDR3 nucleotides read TGTGCCAGCTCAGATACGGGGCTGGAAGAAAAACTGTTTTTT. V gene TRBV18 combines with J gene TRBJ1-4, with D perhaps TRBD1 (5 bases). Trimming took 5 bases from V and 8 from J, leaving 15 bases between them. Per the germline V gene, CDR1 is KGHSH and CDR2 is LQKENI. This CDR3 comprises 14 residues.

This clone came up once. This rearrangement joins TRBV18 to TRBJ1-3; D may be TRBD1 (5 bases). V was trimmed by 0 bases and J by 2 bases, leaving 17 bases between them. CDR1 KGHSH and CDR2 LQKENI come from the germline V gene. The CDR3 contains 18 residues. The CDR3 coding sequence is TGTGCCAGCTCACCACCTCTTCGGCAGGGATTGACTGGAAACACCATATATTTT. Protein: CASSPPLRQGLTGNTIYF.

J is TRBJ2-3 and V is TRBV19, with TRBD2 as a possible D gene (5 bases). CDR3 length: 16 amino acids. In germline, CDR1 is LNHDA, CDR2 SQIVND (reference sequence). Trimming pared 6 bases from V and 4 bases from J, leaving 20 bases between. The CDR3: CASRHAGYDGADTQYF. The CDR3 DNA sequence: TGTGCCAGTAGGCACGCGGGCTACGATGGGGCAGATACGCAGTATTTT.

This clone has more than one count but fewer than ten. The J gene is TRBJ1-5, the V gene TRBV11-2; no clear D gene. V lost 1 base to trimming and J lost 5 bases, with 12 bases between them. Germline CDR1 SGHAT, CDR2 FQNNGV. This CDR3 region has 15 residues. CDR3 sequence: CASSLGRLGHQPQHF. The CDR3 region has the DNA TGTGCCAGCAGCTTAGGCCGTTTGGGCCATCAGCCCCAGCATTTT.

The V gene is TRBV18, the J gene TRBJ1-2; 7 nucleotides match TRBD1. Per the germline V gene, CDR1 is KGHSH and CDR2 is LQKENI. V was pared by 0 bases and J by 6 bases, with 4 bases of the junction left unmatched. The CDR3 sequence is 14 residues long. This chain's CDR3 is CASSPPIDRDGYTF. DNA for the CDR3: TGTGCCAGCTCACCACCGATCGACAGGGATGGCTACACCTTC.

This chain uses TRBV19 with TRBJ2-1, with 15 nucleotides matching TRBD2. Germline trimming cut 6 bases from V and 10 bases from J; bases unmatched to any gene: 7. This CDR3 region has 15 residues. The V gene's germline CDR1 is LNHDA and CDR2 SQIVND (reference sequence). CDR3 in amino acids: CASSFKGLAGGEQFF. As DNA, the CDR3 is TGTGCCAGTAGCTTTAAGGGACTAGCGGGGGGAGAGCAGTTCTTC.

The chain links TRBV7-2 to TRBJ1-2, with D uncertain. The CDR3 extends over 11 amino acids. V shed 4 bases and J shed 9 bases, with 9 bases lying between them. Germline CDR1 reads SGHTA; CDR2 reads FQGNSA. The CDR3 DNA is TGTGCCAGCAGCTCCTTGATGAGCTACACCTTC. As protein: CASSSLMSYTF.

This sequence joins TRBV7-8 and TRBJ1-1; D call uncertain. V lost 2 bases to trimming and J lost 6 bases, with 13 bases between them. The CDR3 covers 14 residues. Germline V gives CDR1 SGHVS, CDR2 FQNEAQ. CDR3 loop: CASSLNGFLAEAFF. The CDR3 DNA sequence: TGTGCCAGCAGCTTAAATGGCTTTCTCGCTGAAGCTTTCTTT.

The chain recombines TRBV4-1 with TRBJ1-1; the D is unclear. The germline V gene encodes CDR1 MGHRA and CDR2 YSYEKL. The CDR3 extends over 14 amino acids. The germline V and J ends were trimmed by 4 bases and 5 bases, with 14 bases remaining between them. Here the CDR3 DNA reads TGCGCCAGCAGCCCAACCGGCTTGCAGACTGAAGCTTTCTTT. This codes for CASSPTGLQTEAFF.

J is TRBJ1-4 and V is TRBV19; D unclear. This CDR3 has 10 amino acids. The germline gives CDR1 LNHDA, CDR2 SQIVND (reference sequence). V shed 6 bases and J shed 7 bases, with 3 bases lying between them. The CDR3 nucleotides are TGTGCCAGTAGAAGTGAAAAACTGTTTTTT. Translation: CASRSEKLFF. Filled out from reference TRBV19 and TRBJ1-4, the complete variable domain reads DGGITQSPKYLFRKEGQNVTLSCEQNLNHDAMYWYRQDPGQGLRLIYYSQIVNDFQKGDIAEGYSVSREKKESFPLTVTSAQKNPTAFYLCASRSEKLFFGSGTQLSVL.

This rearrangement joins TRBV9 to TRBJ2-2; 9 bases are a match to TRBD1. The V gene end was trimmed by 4 bases and the J gene end by 5 bases; junction bases not matched to a gene: 18. The CDR3 is 19 amino acids. CDR1 is SGDLS and CDR2 is YYNGEE in the germline V gene. In DNA, the CDR3 is TGTGCCAGCAGCCCGACATGGACAGGGGCCTTAACTGGGACCGGGGAGCTGTTTTTT. It specifies CASSPTWTGALTGTGELFF.

The rearrangement uses TRBV7-9 and TRBJ2-3; 8 nucleotides line up with TRBD2. Germline CDR1 SEHNR, CDR2 FQNEAQ (reference sequence). CDR3 size: 17 residues. J was trimmed by 2 bases and V by 1 base; bases with no gene match: 8. The CDR3 protein is CASSLEVGGGPTDTQYF. As DNA, the CDR3 is TGTGCCAGCAGCTTAGAGGTCGGCGGGGGGCCCACAGATACGCAGTATTTT.

The chain joins TRBV19 to TRBJ1-2, with D hard to call. The CDR3 is made up of 14 amino acids. Germline V gene data show CDR1 as LNHDA and CDR2 as SQIVND (reference sequence). V was clipped by 3 bases and J by 0 bases, with 8 bases between them. The CDR3 nucleotides read TGTGCCAGTAGTATCGGTATGTCTAACTATGGCTACACCTTC. It codes for CASSIGMSNYGYTF.

The chain combines TRBV30 with TRBJ1-1; no clear D gene. CDR1 GTSNPN and CDR2 SVGIG come from the germline V gene (reference sequence). The CDR3 has 10 amino acids. V shed 8 bases and J shed 6 bases, with 10 bases lying between them. The CDR3: CARGPAEAFF. The CDR3, as DNA: TGTGCCCGCGGTCCGGCTGAAGCTTTCTTT.

This clone was recorded once. The V and J genes are TRBV2 and TRBJ1-2; D is unresolved. Trimming left V 5 bases short and J 2 bases short, with 15 bases between. Germline lookup yields CDR1 SNHLY and CDR2 FYNNEI. The CDR3 consists of 15 residues. The DNA of the CDR3 is TGTGCCAGCAGTAAGGAAAGCGGGTACAACTATGGCTACACCTTC. It is translated as CASSKESGYNYGYTF.

This rearrangement joins TRBV28 to TRBJ1-6; TRBD1 matches at 8 bases. Germline V gene sequence: CDR1 MDHEN, CDR2 SYDVKM. After removal of 6 bases from V and 5 bases from J, the junction contained 6 bases not matched to a gene. This CDR3 contains 15 residues. The CDR3 DNA reads TGTGCCAGCAGCGTACTGGACAGGGATAATTCACCCCTCCACTTT. It is translated as CASSVLDRDNSPLHF.